The 12 T cell receptor beta chains in this list originate from one sample, sequenced in a study of T cell changes during pregnancy in multiple sclerosis. The protocol was immunoSEQ multiplex PCR, while the TCRdb copy is restricted to in-frame clones and leaves out a portion. The table shows tens of thousands of clones, with approximately 90% occurring only once. This sample comprised CD4+ T cells from peripheral blood mononuclear cells, obtained in the third trimester of pregnancy. These receptors came from a female donor with multiple sclerosis, enrolled in a pregnancy study.

V usage is TRBV19 and J usage is TRBJ1-4; 7 bases agree with TRBD1. Germline V gives CDR1 LNHDA, CDR2 SQIVND (reference sequence). The CDR3 has 16 residues. With 5 bases clipped from V and 2 bases from J, the junction kept 8 bases outside the gene matches. CDR3 loop: CASSHTGTVTNEKLFF. CDR3 DNA sequence: TGTGCCAGTAGTCACACCGGGACAGTTACTAATGAAAAACTGTTTTTT.

The V gene is TRBV7-2, the J gene TRBJ2-7; D perhaps matches TRBD2 (6 bases). The length of the CDR3 is 14 residues. The germline gives CDR1 SGHTA, CDR2 FQGNSA. V lost 3 bases to trimming and J lost 1 base, with 10 bases between them. The CDR3 reads CASSLMRGSYEQYF. CDR3 bases: TGTGCCAGCAGCTTGATGCGGGGTTCCTACGAGCAGTACTTC.

The chain joins TRBV5-1 to TRBJ2-5; 9 nucleotides agree with TRBD1. After removal of 7 bases from V and 1 base from J, the junction contained 5 bases not matched to a gene. This CDR3 contains 14 residues. Germline V gene lookup returns CDR1 SGHRS and CDR2 YFSETQ. CDR3 sequence reads: CASRLQGAQETQYF. DNA for the CDR3: TGCGCCAGCCGCCTACAGGGGGCCCAAGAGACCCAGTACTTC. Supplemented by reference TRBV5-1 and TRBJ2-5, the full variable domain reads KAGVTQTPRYLIKTRGQQVTLSCSPISGHRSVSWYQQTPGQGLQFLFEYFSETQRNKGNFPGRFSGRQFSNSRSEMNVSTLELGDSALYLCASRLQGAQETQYFGPGTRLLVL.

This chain uses TRBV6-4 with TRBJ1-1, with 9 bases matching TRBD1. This CDR3 contains 18 residues. Germline V gives CDR1 MRHNA, CDR2 SNTAGT. Trimming took 2 bases from V and 3 from J; bases not matched to a gene: 13. CDR3 coding DNA: TGTGCCAGCAGTGACCTTTCCGGGACAGGGTCCTTCTACACTGAAGCTTTCTTT. The encoded protein is CASSDLSGTGSFYTEAFF.

The chain links TRBV10-3 to TRBJ2-1, with D maybe TRBD2 (6 bases). V was pared by 11 bases and J by 4 bases, with 18 bases between. The CDR3 is made up of 14 amino acids. Germline V lookup: CDR1 ENHRY, CDR2 SYGVKD. The CDR3 reads CAVSRGESYNEQFF. CDR3 DNA sequence: TGTGCCGTGTCGCGCGGGGAATCTTACAATGAGCAGTTCTTC.

The rearrangement links TRBV6-6 to TRBJ1-1; 8 nucleotides line up with TRBD1. This CDR3 spans 15 amino acids. V dropped 4 bases and J dropped 0; count of bases not matched to a gene: 4. CDR1 is MNHNY and CDR2 is SVGAGI in the germline V gene (reference sequence). This CDR3 reads CASSWTGHLNTEAFF. As DNA, the CDR3 is TGTGCCAGCAGTTGGACAGGGCACCTGAACACTGAAGCTTTCTTT.

This clone was seen more than once but under ten times. The chain joins TRBV19 to TRBJ1-1, with 7 nucleotides matching TRBD1. From germline, CDR1 is LNHDA and CDR2 SQIVND (reference sequence). This CDR3 is built from 13 residues. The junction had 9 bases not matched to a gene; V was cut back by 7 bases and J by 7 bases. The CDR3 bases are TGTGCCAGTATGGACAGGCCAAGGGTTGAAGCTTTCTTT. Amino acids: CASMDRPRVEAFF.

This chain uses TRBV2 with TRBJ1-1; D not certain. V was clipped by 4 bases and J by 1 base, with 7 bases between them. CDR3 length: 13 residues. The V gene's germline CDR1 is SNHLY and CDR2 FYNNEI. CDR3 DNA sequence: TGTGCCAGCAGTGTGTTCCAGAACACTGAAGCTTTCTTT. Amino acid sequence: CASSVFQNTEAFF.

The V gene is TRBV7-9, the J gene TRBJ1-4; D call uncertain. Germline loops: CDR1 SEHNR, CDR2 FQNEAQ (reference sequence). CDR3 length: 14 residues. Trimming took off 4 bases at V and 8 bases at J, with 14 bases between the two ends. CDR3 DNA: TGTGCCAGCAGCTCCCGGGGAAGGAGCGAAAAACTGTTTTTT. Translation gives CASSSRGRSEKLFF.

V and J are TRBV6-5 and TRBJ2-1; 7 nucleotides align to TRBD1. This CDR3 comprises 13 residues. The germline gives CDR1 MNHEY, CDR2 SVGAGI. Trimming at V came to 2 bases and at J to 6 bases, leaving 1 base not matched to a gene. In DNA form, the CDR3 reads TGTGCCAGCAGTTACAGGGGGCGCAATGAGCAGTTCTTC. Its translation: CASSYRGRNEQFF.

The J gene is TRBJ2-1, the V gene TRBV5-4, with D possibly matching TRBD1 (6 bases). Per germline, CDR1 SGHNT and CDR2 YYREEE (reference sequence). This CDR3 has 16 amino acids. With 4 bases removed from V and 5 bases from J, the gap between germline ends came to 19 bases. The CDR3 nucleotides read TGTGCCAGCAGCCCGTCAGGACAGCGAACTAACAATGAGCAGTTCTTC. It translates to CASSPSGQRTNNEQFF.

The chain couples TRBV6-1 to TRBJ1-1, with a tentative D call TRBD1 (5 bases). Germline CDR1 MNHNS, CDR2 SASEGT. V was trimmed by 1 base and J by 4 bases, leaving 19 bases between them. CDR3 length equals 17 residues. The CDR3 sequence is CASSEVLLALGGTEAFF. The CDR3, as DNA: TGTGCCAGCAGTGAAGTTCTATTGGCTTTGGGGGGCACTGAAGCTTTCTTT.